Below are 3 T cell receptor beta chains sequenced from a single sample in a study of blood T cell repertoires in COVID-19. The table came from immunoSEQ multiplex PCR; TCRdb's copy has only in-frame clones and leaves some out. The sample yields more than 150,000 clones, roughly 90% seen once. The sample was peripheral blood. The receptors were sampled from a man in his fifties or sixties with acute or convalescent COVID-19.

The V gene is TRBV30, the J gene TRBJ1-2; 11 positions match TRBD1. CDR1 and CDR2 from the germline V gene are GTSNPN and SVGIG (reference sequence). The CDR3 spans 13 residues. Unmatched junction bases numbered 5, after V lost 7 bases and J lost 4 bases. The CDR3: CASGQGEFYGYTF. The CDR3 nucleotides are TGTGCCTCGGGACAGGGGGAGTTCTATGGCTACACCTTC.

This chain links TRBV18 with TRBJ2-1, with 8 bases matching TRBD1. V shed 3 bases and J 2 bases; nucleotides not matched to a gene: 6. Germline CDR1 KGHSH, CDR2 LQKENI. This CDR3 region has 16 residues. CDR3 sequence reads: CASSPPSDRAYNEQFF. The CDR3 coding sequence is TGTGCCAGCTCACCTCCCTCGGACAGGGCCTACAATGAGCAGTTCTTC.

The chain is built from TRBV24-1 and TRBJ1-4; unclear D gene. The V end lost 4 bases, the J end lost 0 bases, and 8 bases lay between the germline ends. Germline CDR1 reads KGHDR; CDR2 reads SFDVKD. The CDR3 contains 15 residues. The CDR3 sequence: CATSEARATNEKLFF. Written as DNA, the CDR3 is TGTGCCACCAGTGAGGCACGTGCAACTAATGAAAAACTGTTTTTT.